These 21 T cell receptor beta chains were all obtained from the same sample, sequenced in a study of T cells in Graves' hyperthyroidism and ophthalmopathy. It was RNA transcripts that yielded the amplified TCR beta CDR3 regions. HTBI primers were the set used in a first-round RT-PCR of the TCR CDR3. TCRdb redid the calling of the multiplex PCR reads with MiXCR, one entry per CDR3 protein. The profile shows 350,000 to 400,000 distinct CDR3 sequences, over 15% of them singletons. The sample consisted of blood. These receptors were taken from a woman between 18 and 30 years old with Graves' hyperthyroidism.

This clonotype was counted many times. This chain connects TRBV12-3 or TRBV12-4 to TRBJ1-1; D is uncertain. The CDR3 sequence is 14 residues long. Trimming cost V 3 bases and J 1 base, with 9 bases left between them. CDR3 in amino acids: CASSFFGPNTEAFF. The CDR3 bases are TGTGCCAGCAGTTTTTTCGGGCCGAACACTGAAGCTTTCTTT.

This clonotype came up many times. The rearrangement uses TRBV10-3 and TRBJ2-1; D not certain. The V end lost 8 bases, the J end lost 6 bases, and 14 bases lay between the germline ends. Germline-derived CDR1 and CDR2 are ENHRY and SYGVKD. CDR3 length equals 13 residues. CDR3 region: CAIGREPRNEQFF. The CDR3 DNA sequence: TGTGCCATCGGTAGGGAACCGCGCAATGAGCAGTTCTTC.

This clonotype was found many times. Here the CDR3 DNA reads TGTGCCAGCAGCGTAGCTAATAGCAATCAGCCCCAGCATTTT. This codes for CASSVANSNQPQHF. The chain carries TRBV9 and TRBJ1-5, with unresolved D. Germline values: CDR1 SGDLS, CDR2 YYNGEE. CDR3 length equals 14 residues. V gave up 0 bases and J gave up 0 bases, with 4 bases separating them.

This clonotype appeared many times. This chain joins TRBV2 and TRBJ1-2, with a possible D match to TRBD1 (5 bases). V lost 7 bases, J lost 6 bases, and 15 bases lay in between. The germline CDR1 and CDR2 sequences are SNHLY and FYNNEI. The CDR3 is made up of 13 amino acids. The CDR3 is CASKGRETDGYTF. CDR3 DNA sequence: TGTGCCAGCAAAGGCAGGGAAACCGATGGCTACACCTTC.

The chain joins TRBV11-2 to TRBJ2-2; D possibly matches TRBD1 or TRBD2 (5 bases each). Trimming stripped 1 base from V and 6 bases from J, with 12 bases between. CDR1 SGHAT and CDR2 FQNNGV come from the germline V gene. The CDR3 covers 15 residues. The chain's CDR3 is CASSLGGSMSGELFF. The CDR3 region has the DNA TGTGCCAGCAGCTTAGGGGGGAGTATGTCCGGGGAGCTGTTTTTT.

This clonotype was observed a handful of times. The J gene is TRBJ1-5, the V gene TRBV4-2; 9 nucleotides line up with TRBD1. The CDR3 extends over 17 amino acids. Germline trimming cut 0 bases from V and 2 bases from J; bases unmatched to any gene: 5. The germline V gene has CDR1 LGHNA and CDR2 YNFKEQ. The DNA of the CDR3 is TGTGCCAGCAGCCAAGACGACAGGGGGGGGGGCAATCAGCCCCAGCATTTT. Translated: CASSQDDRGGGNQPQHF.

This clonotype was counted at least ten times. The CDR3 loop reads CASSPGVLSTDTQYF. The CDR3 DNA follows: TGTGCCAGCAGCCCAGGGGTCCTCAGCACAGATACGCAGTATTTT. This rearrangement joins TRBV12-3 or TRBV12-4 to TRBJ2-3; possibly TRBD1 for D (6 bases). This CDR3 has 15 residues. V dropped 6 bases and J dropped 0 bases, with 13 bases sitting between them.

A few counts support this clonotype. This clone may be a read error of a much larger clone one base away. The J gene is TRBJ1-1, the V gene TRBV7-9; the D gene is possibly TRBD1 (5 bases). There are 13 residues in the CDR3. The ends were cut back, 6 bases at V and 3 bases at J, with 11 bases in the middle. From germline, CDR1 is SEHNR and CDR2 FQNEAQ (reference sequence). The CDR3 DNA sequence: TGTGCCAGCAGTCAACGGGGGGACACTGAAGCTTTCTTT. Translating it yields CASSQRGDTEAFF.

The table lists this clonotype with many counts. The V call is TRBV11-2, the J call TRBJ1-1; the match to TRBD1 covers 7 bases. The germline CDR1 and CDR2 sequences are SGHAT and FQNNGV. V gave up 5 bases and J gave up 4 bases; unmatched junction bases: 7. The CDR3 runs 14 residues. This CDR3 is CASSNQGGVTEAFF. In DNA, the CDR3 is TGTGCCAGCAGCAACCAGGGGGGTGTCACTGAAGCTTTCTTT.

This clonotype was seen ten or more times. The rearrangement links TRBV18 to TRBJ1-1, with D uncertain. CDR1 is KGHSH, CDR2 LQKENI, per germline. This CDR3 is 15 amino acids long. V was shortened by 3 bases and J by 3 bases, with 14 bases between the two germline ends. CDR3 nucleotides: TGTGCCAGCTCACCTCGAGAACAGATGTACACTGAAGCTTTCTTT. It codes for CASSPREQMYTEAFF. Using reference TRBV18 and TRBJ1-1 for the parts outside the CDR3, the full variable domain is NAGVMQNPRHLVRRRGQEARLRCSPMKGHSHVYWYRQLPEEGLKFMVYLQKENIIDESGMPKERFSAEFPKEGPSILRIQQVVRGDSAAYFCASSPREQMYTEAFFGQGTRLTVV.

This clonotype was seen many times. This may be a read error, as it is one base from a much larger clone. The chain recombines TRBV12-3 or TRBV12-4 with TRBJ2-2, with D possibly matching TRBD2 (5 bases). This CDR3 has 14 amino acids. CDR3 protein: CASWGIRGTGELCF. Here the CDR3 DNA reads TGTGCCAGTTGGGGAATCCGAGGCACCGGGGAGCTGTGTTTT.

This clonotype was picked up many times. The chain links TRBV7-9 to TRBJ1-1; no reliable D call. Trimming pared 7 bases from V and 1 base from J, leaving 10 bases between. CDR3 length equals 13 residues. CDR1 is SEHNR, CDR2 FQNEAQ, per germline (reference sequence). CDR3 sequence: CASTLFANTEAFF. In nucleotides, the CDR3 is TGTGCCAGCACCCTTTTTGCGAACACTGAAGCTTTCTTT.

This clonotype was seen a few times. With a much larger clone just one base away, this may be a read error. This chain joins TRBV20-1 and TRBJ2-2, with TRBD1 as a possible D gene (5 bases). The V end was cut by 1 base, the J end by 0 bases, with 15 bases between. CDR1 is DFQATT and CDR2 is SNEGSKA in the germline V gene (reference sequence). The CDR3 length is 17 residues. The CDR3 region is CSARALTRTSNTGELFF. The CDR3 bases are TGCAGTGCTAGAGCTCTCACCCGGACATCGAACACCGGGGAGCTGTTTTTT.

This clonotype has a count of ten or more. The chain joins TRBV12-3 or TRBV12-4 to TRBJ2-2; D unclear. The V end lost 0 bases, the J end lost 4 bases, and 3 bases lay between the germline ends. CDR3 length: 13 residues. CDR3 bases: TGTGCCAGCAGTTTAGCCGCCACCGGGGAGCTGTTTTTT. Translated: CASSLAATGELFF.

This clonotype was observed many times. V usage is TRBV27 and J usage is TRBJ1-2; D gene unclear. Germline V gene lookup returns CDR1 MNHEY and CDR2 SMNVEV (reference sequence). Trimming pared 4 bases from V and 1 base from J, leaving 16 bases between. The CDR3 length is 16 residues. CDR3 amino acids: CASSSSLTGFNYGYTF. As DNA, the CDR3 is TGTGCCAGCAGTTCGTCCCTGACGGGTTTTAACTATGGCTACACCTTC.

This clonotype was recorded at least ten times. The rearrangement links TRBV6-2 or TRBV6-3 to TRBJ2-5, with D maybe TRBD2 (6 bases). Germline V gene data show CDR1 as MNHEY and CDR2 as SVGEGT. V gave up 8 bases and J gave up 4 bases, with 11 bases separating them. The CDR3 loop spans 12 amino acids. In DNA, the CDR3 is TGTGCCAGCGGCCCCGGGGGAGAGACCCAGTACTTC. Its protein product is CASGPGGETQYF.

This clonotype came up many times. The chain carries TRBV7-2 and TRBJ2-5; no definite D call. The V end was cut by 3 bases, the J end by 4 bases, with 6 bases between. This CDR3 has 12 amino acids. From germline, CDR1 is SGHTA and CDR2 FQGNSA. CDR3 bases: TGTGCCAGCAGCTTGATTTTAGAGACCCAGTACTTC. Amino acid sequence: CASSLILETQYF.

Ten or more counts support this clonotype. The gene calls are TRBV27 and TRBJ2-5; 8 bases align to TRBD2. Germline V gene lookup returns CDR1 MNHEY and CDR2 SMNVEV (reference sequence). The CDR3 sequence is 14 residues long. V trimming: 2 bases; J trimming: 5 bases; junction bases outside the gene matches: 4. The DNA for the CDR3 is TGTGCCAGCAGTTTAAGGCTAGCGGGTGAGACCCAGTACTTC. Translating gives CASSLRLAGETQYF.

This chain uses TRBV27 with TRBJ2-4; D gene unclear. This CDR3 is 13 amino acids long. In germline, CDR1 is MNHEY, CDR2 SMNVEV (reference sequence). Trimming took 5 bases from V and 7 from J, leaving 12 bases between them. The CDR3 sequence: CASSRTPLNIQYF. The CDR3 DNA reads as TGTGCCAGCAGTAGAACTCCTCTGAACATTCAGTACTTC.

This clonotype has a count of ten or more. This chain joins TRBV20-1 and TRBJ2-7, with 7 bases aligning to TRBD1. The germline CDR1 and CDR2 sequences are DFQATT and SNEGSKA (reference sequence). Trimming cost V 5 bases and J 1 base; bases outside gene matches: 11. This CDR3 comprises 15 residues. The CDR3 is CSAPEPGQWSYEQYF. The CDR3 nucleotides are TGCAGTGCTCCCGAGCCGGGACAGTGGTCCTACGAGCAGTACTTC.

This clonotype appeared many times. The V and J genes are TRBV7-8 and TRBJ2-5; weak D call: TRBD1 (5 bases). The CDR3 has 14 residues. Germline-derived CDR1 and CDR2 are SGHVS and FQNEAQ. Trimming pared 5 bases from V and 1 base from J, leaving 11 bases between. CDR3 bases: TGTGCCAGCAGCGAACGACAGCCCCAAGAGACCCAGTACTTC. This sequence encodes CASSERQPQETQYF.